A single sample gave rise to the 10 T cell receptor beta chains below, sequenced in a study of blood T cell repertoires in COVID-19. The assay was immunoSEQ multiplex PCR, and TCRdb's table has in-frame clones only and misses some. The repertoire holds about 120,000 clones, with roughly 85% as singletons. The sequenced material came from peripheral blood. These receptors all stem from a man older than 75 with acute or convalescent COVID-19.

As regards this clone: The identical CDR3 is also encoded by other nucleotide sequences in the sample. The chain couples TRBV9 to TRBJ2-1, with D maybe TRBD2 (5 bases). Deletions cut 0 bases from V and 4 bases from J, with 11 bases between. The CDR3 is 15 residues long. Germline V gene sequence: CDR1 SGDLS, CDR2 YYNGEE. CDR3 sequence: CASSVVDSEYNEQFF. The CDR3 DNA reads as TGTGCCAGCAGCGTAGTCGATAGCGAGTACAATGAGCAGTTCTTC.

The V gene is TRBV27, the J gene TRBJ1-2; 7 nucleotides match TRBD1. Germline CDR1 MNHEY, CDR2 SMNVEV (reference sequence). The CDR3 is made up of 13 amino acids. V was pared by 6 bases and J by 5 bases, with 6 bases of the junction left unmatched. For the CDR3, the DNA is TGTGCCAGCAGGGAGGGACAGTCTTATGGCTACACCTTC. Translated, it gives CASREGQSYGYTF.

The chain is built from TRBV2 and TRBJ1-2; D is undetermined. Per the germline V gene, CDR1 is SNHLY and CDR2 is FYNNEI. This CDR3 is 13 amino acids long. V lost 6 bases, J lost 8 bases, and 16 bases lay in between. CDR3 coding DNA: TGTGCCAGCAGCCTAACTGACTCGATGGGCTACACCTTC. Translating it yields CASSLTDSMGYTF.

The chain is built from TRBV19 and TRBJ1-4, with 7 bases that match TRBD1. Germline CDR1 is LNHDA and CDR2 is SQIVND (reference sequence). This CDR3 has 14 amino acids. V was pared by 6 bases and J by 5 bases, with 6 bases of the junction left unmatched. The CDR3 DNA reads TGTGCCAGTAGGAGACAGGGAAAGAATGAAAAACTGTTTTTT. Translating gives CASRRQGKNEKLFF.

This clone was observed a single time. The rearrangement joins TRBV6-5 to TRBJ2-5, with TRBD2 identical over 9 bases. This CDR3 contains 16 residues. The V gene end was trimmed by 4 bases and the J gene end by 11 bases; junction bases not matched to a gene: 17. Germline V CDR1 and CDR2: MNHEY, SVGAGI. CDR3: CASSSRGSGSPFKQYF. As DNA, the CDR3 is TGTGCCAGCAGTTCCCGAGGTAGCGGGAGTCCGTTCAAGCAGTACTTC.

This clone was recorded a few times. The rearrangement joins TRBV6-4 to TRBJ1-3, with 10 bases fitting TRBD1. V lost 4 bases, J lost 3 bases, and 3 bases stayed unmatched. Germline lookup yields CDR1 MRHNA and CDR2 SNTAGT. This CDR3 comprises 15 residues. CDR3 nucleotides: TGTGCCAGCAGTGGGACAGGGGGTAGTGGAAACACCATATATTTT. Its protein is CASSGTGGSGNTIYF.

This chain uses TRBV9 with TRBJ2-1, with a weak D call TRBD2 (5 bases). V gave up 0 bases and J gave up 0 bases, with 10 bases separating them. The CDR3 contains 16 residues. The germline V gene encodes CDR1 SGDLS and CDR2 YYNGEE. The CDR3 DNA reads TGTGCCAGCAGCGTAGAGCCTAGCACCTCCTACAATGAGCAGTTCTTC. It specifies CASSVEPSTSYNEQFF.

V usage is TRBV21-1 and J usage is TRBJ1-5; TRBD1, the table's D call, lacks a check against the DNA. TRBV21-1 has pseudogene status. The CDR3 spans 16 residues. For the CDR3, the DNA is TGTGCCAGCAGCGAGAGGGACAGGGGGAGGGATCAGCCCCAGCATTTT. It translates to CASSERDRGRDQPQHF.

This chain joins TRBV3-1 (or the pseudogene TRBV3-2) and TRBJ1-1, with D uncertain. V lost 0 bases and J lost 1, with 9 bases in between. The CDR3 extends over 15 amino acids. Per germline, CDR1 LGHDT and CDR2 YNNKEL (reference sequence). CDR3 DNA: TGTGCCAGCAGCCAAGAGGTTCGGAGGAACACTGAAGCTTTCTTT. This encodes CASSQEVRRNTEAFF.

The rearrangement uses TRBV7-6 and TRBJ1-1; unclear D gene. This CDR3 has 13 amino acids. Germline CDR1 and CDR2: SGHVS and FNYEAQ. V was pared by 5 bases and J by 1 base, with 8 bases between. CDR3 DNA: TGTGCCAGCAGCCGAACATCGAACACTGAAGCTTTCTTT. Translating it yields CASSRTSNTEAFF.